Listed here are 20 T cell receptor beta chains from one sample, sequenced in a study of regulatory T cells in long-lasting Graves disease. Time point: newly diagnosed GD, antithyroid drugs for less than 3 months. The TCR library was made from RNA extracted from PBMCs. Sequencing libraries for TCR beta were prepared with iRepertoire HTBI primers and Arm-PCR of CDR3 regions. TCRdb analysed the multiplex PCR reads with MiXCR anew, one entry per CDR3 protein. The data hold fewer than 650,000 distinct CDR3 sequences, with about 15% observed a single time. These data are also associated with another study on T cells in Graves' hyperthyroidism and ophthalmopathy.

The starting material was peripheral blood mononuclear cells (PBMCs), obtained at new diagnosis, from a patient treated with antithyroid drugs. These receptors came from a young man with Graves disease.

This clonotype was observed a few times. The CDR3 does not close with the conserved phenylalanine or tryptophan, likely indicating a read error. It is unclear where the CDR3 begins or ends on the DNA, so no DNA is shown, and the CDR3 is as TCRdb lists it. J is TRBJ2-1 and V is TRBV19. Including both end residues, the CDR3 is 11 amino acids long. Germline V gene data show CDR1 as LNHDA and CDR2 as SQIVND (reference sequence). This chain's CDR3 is CASSMGQFLTL.

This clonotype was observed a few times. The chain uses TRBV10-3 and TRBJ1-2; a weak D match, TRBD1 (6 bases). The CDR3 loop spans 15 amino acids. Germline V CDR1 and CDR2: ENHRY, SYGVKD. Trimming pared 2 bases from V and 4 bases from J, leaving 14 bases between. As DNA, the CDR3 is TGTGCCATCAGTGAGAAAACAGGGCTTAGCTATGGCTACACCTTC. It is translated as CAISEKTGLSYGYTF.

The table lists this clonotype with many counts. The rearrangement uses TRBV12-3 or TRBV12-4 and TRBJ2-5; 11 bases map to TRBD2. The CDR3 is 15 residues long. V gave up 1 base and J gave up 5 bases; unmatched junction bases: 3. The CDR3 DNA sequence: TGTGCCAGCAGTTTAGTAGCGGGAGGGGGGGAGACCCAGTACTTC. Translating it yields CASSLVAGGGETQYF.

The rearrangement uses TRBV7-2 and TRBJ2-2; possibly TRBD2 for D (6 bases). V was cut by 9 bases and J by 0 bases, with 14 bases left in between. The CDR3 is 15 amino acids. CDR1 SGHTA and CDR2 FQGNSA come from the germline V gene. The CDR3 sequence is CARLDSGPNTGELFF. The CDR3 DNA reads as TGTGCCAGGCTAGATAGCGGACCGAACACCGGGGAGCTGTTTTTT.

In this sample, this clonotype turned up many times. Here the CDR3 DNA reads TGTGCCAGCAGTTTCTTAACGGACGCGCCGTTGGGAGAGCAGTACTTC. Protein product: CASSFLTDAPLGEQYF. This chain links TRBV28 with TRBJ2-7; D is unclear. Looked up from germline, CDR1 is MDHEN and CDR2 is SYDVKM. This CDR3 has 16 amino acids. Trimming shortened V by 3 bases and J by 7 bases, and 22 bases separated the two germline ends.

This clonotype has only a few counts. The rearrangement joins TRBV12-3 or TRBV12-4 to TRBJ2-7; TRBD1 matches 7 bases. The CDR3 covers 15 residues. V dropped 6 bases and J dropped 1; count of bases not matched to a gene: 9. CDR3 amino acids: CASRHNTGVSYEQYF. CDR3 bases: TGTGCCAGCAGGCATAATACAGGGGTATCCTACGAGCAGTACTTC.

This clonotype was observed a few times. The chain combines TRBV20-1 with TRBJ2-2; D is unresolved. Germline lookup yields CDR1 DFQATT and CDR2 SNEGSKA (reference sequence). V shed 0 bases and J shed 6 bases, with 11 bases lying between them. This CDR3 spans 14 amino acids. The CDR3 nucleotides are TGCAGTGCTAGAGATGGGGTGTACGCCGGGGAGCTGTTTTTT. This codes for CSARDGVYAGELFF.

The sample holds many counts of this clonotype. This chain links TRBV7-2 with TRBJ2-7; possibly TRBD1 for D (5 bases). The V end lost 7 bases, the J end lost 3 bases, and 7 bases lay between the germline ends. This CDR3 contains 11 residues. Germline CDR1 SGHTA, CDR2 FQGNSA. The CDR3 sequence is CASTDSYEQYF. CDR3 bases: TGTGCCAGCACCGACAGCTACGAGCAGTACTTC. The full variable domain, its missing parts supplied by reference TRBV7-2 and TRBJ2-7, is GAGVSQSPSNKVTEKGKDVELRCDPISGHTALYWYRQSLGQGLEFLIYFQGNSAPDKSGLPSDRFSAERTGGSVSTLTIQRTQQEDSAVYLCASTDSYEQYFGPGTRLTVT.

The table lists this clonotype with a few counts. CDR3 sequence reads: CASSLRGTTYNEQFF. In nucleotides, the CDR3 is TGTGCCAGCAGTTTACGCGGGACCACCTACAATGAGCAGTTCTTC. V and J are TRBV27 and TRBJ2-1; D perhaps matches TRBD2 (6 bases). Trimming took 2 bases from V and 2 from J, leaving 10 bases between them. The germline V gene has CDR1 MNHEY and CDR2 SMNVEV (reference sequence). CDR3 length: 15 residues.

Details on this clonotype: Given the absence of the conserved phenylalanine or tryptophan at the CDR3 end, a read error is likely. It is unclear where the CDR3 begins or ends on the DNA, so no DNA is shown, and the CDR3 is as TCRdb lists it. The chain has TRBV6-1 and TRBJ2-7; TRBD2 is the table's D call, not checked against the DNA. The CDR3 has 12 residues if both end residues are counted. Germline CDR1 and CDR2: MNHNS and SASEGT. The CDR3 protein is CASSEGGTSGSI.

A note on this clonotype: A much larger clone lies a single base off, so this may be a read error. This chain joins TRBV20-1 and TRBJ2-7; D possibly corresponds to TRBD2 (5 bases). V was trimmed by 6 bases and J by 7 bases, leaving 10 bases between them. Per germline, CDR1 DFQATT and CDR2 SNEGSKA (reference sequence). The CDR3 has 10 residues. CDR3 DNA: TGCAGTGCCTTTAGCGTTGAGCAGTACTTC. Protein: CSAFSVEQYF.

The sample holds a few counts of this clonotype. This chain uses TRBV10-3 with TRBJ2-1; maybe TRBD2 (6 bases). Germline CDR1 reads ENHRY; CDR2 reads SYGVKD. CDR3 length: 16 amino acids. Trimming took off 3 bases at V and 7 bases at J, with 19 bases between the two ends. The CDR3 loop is CAISDSGLKVGNEQFF. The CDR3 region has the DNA TGTGCCATCAGTGACTCCGGACTAAAAGTAGGTAATGAGCAGTTCTTC.

The CDR3 here is CSARTPLTSGSLNEQFF. The CDR3 DNA is TGCAGTGCTAGAACCCCATTGACTAGCGGGAGTCTCAATGAGCAGTTCTTC. The chain combines TRBV20-1 with TRBJ2-1; 12 bases align to TRBD2. This CDR3 contains 17 residues. From germline, CDR1 is DFQATT and CDR2 SNEGSKA (reference sequence). V shed 2 bases and J 6 bases; nucleotides not matched to a gene: 11.

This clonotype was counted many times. The CDR3 DNA follows: TGTGCCAGCAGTTACCGGGACGGCCGAACGGATACGCAGTATTTT. As protein: CASSYRDGRTDTQYF. The gene calls are TRBV28 and TRBJ2-3, with D perhaps assigned TRBD1 or TRBD2 (5 bases each). Trimming cost V 4 bases and J 6 bases, with 17 bases left between them. CDR1 and CDR2 (germline): MDHEN, SYDVKM. The CDR3 runs 15 residues.

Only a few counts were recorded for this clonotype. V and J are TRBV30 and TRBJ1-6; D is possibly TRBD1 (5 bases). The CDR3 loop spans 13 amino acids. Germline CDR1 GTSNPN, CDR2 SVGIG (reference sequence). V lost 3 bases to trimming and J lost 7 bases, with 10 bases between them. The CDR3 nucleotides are TGTGCCTGGAGGGAACAGGCAAATTCACCCCTCCACTTT. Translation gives CAWREQANSPLHF.

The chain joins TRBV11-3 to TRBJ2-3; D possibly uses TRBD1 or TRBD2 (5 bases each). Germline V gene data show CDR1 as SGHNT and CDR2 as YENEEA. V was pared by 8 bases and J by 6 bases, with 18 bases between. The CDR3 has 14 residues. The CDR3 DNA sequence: TGTGCCAGCTCCTTGGGAGTGGGGGAGGATACGCAGTATTTT. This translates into CASSLGVGEDTQYF. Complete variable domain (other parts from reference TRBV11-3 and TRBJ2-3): EAGVVQSPRYKIIEKKQPVAFWCNPISGHNTLYWYLQNLGQGPELLIRYENEEAVDDSQLPKDRFSAERLKGVDSTLKIQPAELGDSAVYLCASSLGVGEDTQYFGPGTRLTVL.

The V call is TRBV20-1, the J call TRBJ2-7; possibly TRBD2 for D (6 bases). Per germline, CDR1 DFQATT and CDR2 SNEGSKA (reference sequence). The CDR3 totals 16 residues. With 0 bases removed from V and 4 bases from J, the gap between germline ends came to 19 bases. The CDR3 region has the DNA TGCAGTGCTAGAGATAATTGGGGGACTGATAGTTACGAGCAGTACTTC. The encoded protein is CSARDNWGTDSYEQYF.

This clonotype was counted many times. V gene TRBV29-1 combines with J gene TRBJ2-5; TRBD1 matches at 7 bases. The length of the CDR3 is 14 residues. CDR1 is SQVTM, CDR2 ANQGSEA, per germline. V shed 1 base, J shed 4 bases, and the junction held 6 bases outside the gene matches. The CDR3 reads CSVEGSRDRETQYF. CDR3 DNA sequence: TGCAGCGTTGAAGGCTCCCGGGACAGAGAGACCCAGTACTTC.

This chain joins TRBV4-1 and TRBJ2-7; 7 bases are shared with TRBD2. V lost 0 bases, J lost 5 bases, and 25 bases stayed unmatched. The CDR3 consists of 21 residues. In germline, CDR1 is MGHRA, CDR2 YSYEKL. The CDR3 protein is CASSQDRPSGNPTIGPHEQYF. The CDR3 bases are TGCGCCAGCAGCCAAGATCGCCCTAGCGGTAACCCCACTATCGGACCCCACGAGCAGTACTTC.

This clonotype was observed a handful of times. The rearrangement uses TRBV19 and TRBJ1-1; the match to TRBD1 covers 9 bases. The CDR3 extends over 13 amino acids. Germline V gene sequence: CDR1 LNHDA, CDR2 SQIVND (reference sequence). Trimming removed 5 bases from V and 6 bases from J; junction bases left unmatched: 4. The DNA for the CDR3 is TGTGCCAGTAGTGACAGGGGGGATGCTGAAGCTTTCTTT. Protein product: CASSDRGDAEAFF.